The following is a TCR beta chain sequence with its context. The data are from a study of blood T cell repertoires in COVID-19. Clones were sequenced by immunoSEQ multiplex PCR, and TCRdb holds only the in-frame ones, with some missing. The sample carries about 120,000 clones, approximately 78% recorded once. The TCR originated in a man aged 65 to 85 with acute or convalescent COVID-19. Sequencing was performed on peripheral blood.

The CDR3 DNA is TGTGCCAGCAGTTCTTTACTCCAGCATTTT. Encoded protein: CASSSLLQHF. The chain recombines TRBV28 with TRBJ1-5; D gene ambiguous. There are 10 residues in the CDR3. V was pared by 4 bases and J by 12 bases, with 7 bases between. In germline, CDR1 is MDHEN, CDR2 SYDVKM.